This record concerns one T cell receptor beta chain sequence. Its antigen is not known. This sample stems from a study of shared clonotypes between healthy human individuals. The overall study: The plates for each donor numbered three CD4 naive, three CD4 memory, two CD8 naive and one CD8 memory. Study findings and constraints: Naive subsets typically showed greater estimated richness than memory subsets. Shared across a few donors were roughly 4.8% of the naive CD4 clonotypes.

The CD4+ fraction was divided into a CD45RA+ naive subset and a CD45RA-negative memory subset. The repertoire was sequenced with immunoSEQ multiplex PCR; TCRdb's copy has only in-frame clones and lacks some. The table has about 1 million clones, around 76% seen once; the top ten hold roughly 1.4%. The receptor was isolated from a man aged 18 to 30 in good health. Sequenced material: memory CD4+ T cells sorted from blood. Described subset: CD45RA-negative fraction.

This CDR3 is CASSPYTQGLAGGNTDTQYF. The CDR3 DNA is TGTGCCAGCAGCCCATATACCCAGGGACTAGCGGGGGGAAACACAGATACGCAGTATTTT. The gene calls are TRBV5-4 and TRBJ2-3; the match to TRBD2 covers 15 bases. This CDR3 is 20 amino acids long. After removal of 4 bases from V and 2 bases from J, the junction contained 14 bases not matched to a gene. Germline CDR1 is SGHNT and CDR2 is YYREEE (reference sequence).